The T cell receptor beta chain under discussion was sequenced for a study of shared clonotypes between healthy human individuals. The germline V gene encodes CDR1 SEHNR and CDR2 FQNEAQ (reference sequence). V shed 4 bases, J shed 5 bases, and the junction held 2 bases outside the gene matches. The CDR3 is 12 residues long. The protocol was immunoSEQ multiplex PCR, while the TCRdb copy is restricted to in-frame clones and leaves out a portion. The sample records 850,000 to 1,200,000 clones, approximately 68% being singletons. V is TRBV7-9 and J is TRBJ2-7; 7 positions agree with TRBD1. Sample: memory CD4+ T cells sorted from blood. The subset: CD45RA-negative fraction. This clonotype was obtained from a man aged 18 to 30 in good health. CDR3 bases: TGTGCCAGCAGCTACGACAGGGACGAGCAGTACTTC. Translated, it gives CASSYDRDEQYF. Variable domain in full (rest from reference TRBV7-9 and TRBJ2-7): DTGVSQNPRHKITKRGQNVTFRCDPISEHNRLYWYRQTLGQGPEFLTYFQNEAQLEKSRLLSDRFSAERPKGSFSTLEIQRTEQGDSAMYLCASSYDRDEQYFGPGTRLTVT.